This T cell receptor (beta chain) originates from a study of T cell responses to AZD1222 COVID-19 vaccine. Overall study: Second doses that came at about 4 or about 12 weeks were put together. Findings and limits, study-wide: Nearly half of spike-specific TCRs reportedly go after variant regions that carry no mutations.

The repertoire was sequenced with immunoSEQ multiplex PCR; TCRdb's copy has only in-frame clones and lacks some. The sample includes about 130,000 clones, approximately 90% of them seen just once. Germline V lookup: CDR1 LGHDT, CDR2 YNNKEL (reference sequence). CDR3 length equals 17 residues. The ends were cut back, 1 base at V and 1 base at J, with 16 bases in the middle. The count of this clone is one. Antigen unknown. The chain couples TRBV3-1 (or the pseudogene TRBV3-2) to TRBJ1-1; TRBD1 might be the D (6 bases). The TCR comes from an adult in good health. Sequencing was performed on peripheral blood, taken on day 0 of AZD1222 vaccination. The chain's CDR3 is CASSQVGTGLGNTEAFF. CDR3 nucleotide sequence: TGTGCCAGCAGCCAAGTGGGAACAGGGTTGGGGAACACTGAAGCTTTCTTT.